The entry below describes one T cell receptor (beta chain). Its specificity is unknown. These data originate in a study of response to subunit inactivated influenza vaccine. TCRdb reanalysed the RT-PCR reads using MiXCR and keeps one entry per CDR3 protein. The data contain about 830,000 distinct CDR3 sequences, 15% to 20% of them seen just once; the ten biggest clones take up approximately 11%. This CDR3 has 15 residues. Germline loops: CDR1 MNHNS, CDR2 SASEGT. V was cut by 5 bases and J by 0 bases, with 14 bases left in between. General study results and limits: Each seasonal influenza vaccination recruits few new T cells, the authors suggested.

The TCR was taken from a man aged 45-65 years who received an inactivated influenza vaccine. Sequences were derived from PBMCs from blood, sampled more than 4 days after vaccination. The chain joins TRBV6-1 to TRBJ2-7; weak D call: TRBD1 (6 bases). The DNA of the CDR3 is TGTGCCAGCAGTAAGACCGGGACAAACTCCTACGAGCAGTACTTC. Its protein is CASSKTGTNSYEQYF.